The clone carrying this TCR beta chain was detected a few times. The sample belongs to a study of beta chain features in type 1 diabetes. Every isolated RNA sample was fully reverse transcribed, so sequencing captured expressed TCRB transcripts. Sequenced by immunoSEQ multiplex PCR; TCRdb stores in-frame clones only, minus some. This table has under 550,000 clones, about an eighth appearing once. This CDR3 has 15 amino acids. Germline CDR1 and CDR2: SGHNT and YYREEE (reference sequence). V dropped 5 bases and J dropped 8; count of bases not matched to a gene: 6. This chain connects TRBV5-4 to TRBJ2-1, with 14 positions matching TRBD2. Sequencing input: naive CD4+ T cells from blood. The TCR sequence derives from a woman under 30 in good health. CDR3 protein: CASSSRLAGGYEQFF. The CDR3, as DNA: TGTGCCAGCAGTTCGCGACTAGCGGGAGGGTATGAGCAGTTCTTC.